The rows below give T cell receptor beta chains drawn from one sample of a study of technical replicates of blood from several donors. The table came from immunoSEQ multiplex PCR; TCRdb's copy has only in-frame clones and leaves some out. This repertoire shows tens of thousands of clones, roughly 93% found once; its top ten account for less than 0.3%. Material for sequencing was T cells isolated from PBMCs. Receptor source: a human donor in good health. Each CDR3 is given with its conserved first and last residue. The order of the fields is J gene, V gene, clone size, CDR3 length, D gene, CDR3 protein, CDR3 DNA. The D gene is left open where the match is weak. Some rows have no size entry. The others give once, few or many, or a class for an expanded clone.

j_gene: TRBJ2-1
v_gene: TRBV2
abundance: .
len: 16
d_gene: TRBD2
CDR3aa: CASRDQAGGTYNEQFF
CDR3nt: TGTGCCAGCAGAGACCAAGCGGGGGGGACCTACAATGAGCAGTTCTTC

j_gene: TRBJ1-1
v_gene: TRBV25-1
abundance: .
len: 15
d_gene: TRBD1
CDR3aa: CASNTRTGMGTEAFF
CDR3nt: TGTGCCAGCAATACCCGGACAGGGATGGGGACTGAAGCTTTCTTT

j_gene: TRBJ2-1
v_gene: TRBV7-9
abundance: once
len: 14
d_gene: TRBD2
CDR3aa: CASGLAGLDNEQFF
CDR3nt: TGTGCCAGCGGACTAGCGGGTCTAGACAATGAGCAGTTCTTC

j_gene: TRBJ1-1
v_gene: TRBV4-1
abundance: few
len: 17
d_gene: .
CDR3aa: CASSQVLQGPKGTEAFF
CDR3nt: TGCGCCAGCAGCCAAGTCCTTCAGGGCCCGAAGGGAACTGAAGCTTTCTTT

j_gene: TRBJ1-1
v_gene: TRBV19
abundance: .
len: 15
d_gene: TRBD1
CDR3aa: CASSQRVDRDSEAFF
CDR3nt: TGTGCCAGTAGTCAAAGGGTAGACAGGGACTCTGAAGCTTTCTTT

j_gene: TRBJ2-7
v_gene: TRBV19
abundance: .
len: 13
d_gene: TRBD1
CDR3aa: CASRRDRGYEQYF
CDR3nt: TGTGCCAGTCGAAGGGACAGGGGGTACGAGCAGTACTTC

j_gene: TRBJ2-1
v_gene: TRBV5-6
abundance: .
len: 15
d_gene: .
CDR3aa: CASSLVSGVINEQFF
CDR3nt: TGTGCCAGCAGCTTGGTTTCGGGAGTTATCAATGAGCAGTTCTTC

j_gene: TRBJ2-7
v_gene: TRBV6-5
abundance: once
len: 11
d_gene: .
CDR3aa: CASSSSRREYF
CDR3nt: TGTGCCAGCAGTAGTAGCCGGCGGGAGTACTTC

j_gene: TRBJ1-2
v_gene: TRBV5-1
abundance: once
len: 15
d_gene: .
CDR3aa: CASSRETAADYGYTF
CDR3nt: TGCGCCAGCAGTCGTGAGACAGCTGCGGACTATGGCTACACCTTC

j_gene: TRBJ2-7
v_gene: TRBV6-1
abundance: .
len: 12
d_gene: .
CDR3aa: CASSTGVHEQYF
CDR3nt: TGTGCCAGCAGTACCGGGGTCCACGAGCAGTACTTC

j_gene: TRBJ1-3
v_gene: TRBV2
abundance: .
len: 12
d_gene: TRBD1
CDR3aa: CASKDRVNTIYF
CDR3nt: TGTGCCAGCAAGGACAGGGTAAACACCATATATTTT

j_gene: TRBJ2-7
v_gene: TRBV11-2
abundance: .
len: 18
d_gene: TRBD1
CDR3aa: CASRQISKNGTGVYEQYF
CDR3nt: TGTGCCAGCAGACAGATTAGCAAGAACGGGACAGGGGTCTACGAGCAGTACTTC

j_gene: TRBJ2-1
v_gene: TRBV29-1
abundance: .
len: 15
d_gene: .
CDR3aa: CSVTSDRSSYNEQFF
CDR3nt: TGCAGCGTCACCTCGGACAGAAGCTCCTACAATGAGCAGTTCTTC

j_gene: TRBJ2-2
v_gene: TRBV7-8
abundance: .
len: 18
d_gene: .
CDR3aa: CASSFSDRGAFSTGELFF
CDR3nt: TGTGCCAGCAGCTTCTCGGACAGAGGAGCCTTTTCCACCGGGGAGCTGTTTTTT

j_gene: TRBJ2-5
v_gene: TRBV5-4
abundance: .
len: 12
d_gene: .
CDR3aa: CASSLAQETQYF
CDR3nt: TGTGCCAGCAGCTTGGCGCAAGAGACCCAGTACTTC

j_gene: TRBJ1-1
v_gene: TRBV27
abundance: once
len: 14
d_gene: .
CDR3aa: CANSSSGRCDEAFF
CDR3nt: TGTGCCAACTCATCCTCCGGCAGGTGTGACGAAGCTTTCTTT

j_gene: TRBJ2-3
v_gene: TRBV14
abundance: .
len: 14
d_gene: .
CDR3aa: CASSGAFFTDTQYF
CDR3nt: TGTGCCAGCAGCGGGGCTTTTTTCACAGATACGCAGTATTTT

j_gene: TRBJ1-5
v_gene: TRBV28
abundance: .
len: 13
d_gene: .
CDR3aa: CASSFRTVGPQHF
CDR3nt: TGTGCCAGCAGTTTCCGGACAGTGGGTCCCCAGCATTTT

j_gene: TRBJ1-5
v_gene: TRBV30
abundance: .
len: 14
d_gene: TRBD1
CDR3aa: CAWGWTGGSQPQHF
CDR3nt: TGTGCCTGGGGCTGGACAGGGGGCAGTCAGCCCCAGCATTTT

j_gene: TRBJ2-5
v_gene: TRBV7-9
abundance: once
len: 12
d_gene: .
CDR3aa: CASTARQETQYF
CDR3nt: TGTGCCAGCACGGCTAGACAAGAGACCCAGTACTTC

j_gene: TRBJ2-1
v_gene: TRBV2
abundance: .
len: 16
d_gene: TRBD2
CDR3aa: CASSAPDYSGVNEQFF
CDR3nt: TGTGCCAGCAGTGCCCCAGACTATAGCGGGGTCAATGAGCAGTTCTTC

j_gene: TRBJ1-1
v_gene: TRBV5-6
abundance: .
len: 14
d_gene: TRBD1
CDR3aa: CASSYPTGLGEAFF
CDR3nt: TGTGCCAGCAGCTACCCGACAGGGTTGGGTGAAGCTTTCTTT

j_gene: TRBJ1-4
v_gene: TRBV14
abundance: once
len: 15
d_gene: .
CDR3aa: CASSQARLGSEKLFF
CDR3nt: TGTGCCAGCAGCCAGGCTAGGCTGGGGAGTGAAAAACTGTTTTTT

j_gene: TRBJ1-1
v_gene: TRBV5-8
abundance: .
len: 13
d_gene: .
CDR3aa: CASSFVWATEAFF
CDR3nt: TGTGCCAGCAGCTTTGTATGGGCGACAGAAGCTTTCTTT

j_gene: TRBJ1-2
v_gene: TRBV6-6
abundance: once
len: 13
d_gene: .
CDR3aa: CASSPTGGYGYTF
CDR3nt: TGTGCCAGCAGTCCGACGGGAGGGTATGGCTACACCTTC

j_gene: TRBJ2-7
v_gene: TRBV7-2
abundance: .
len: 18
d_gene: TRBD2
CDR3aa: CASSFGRGGGEISYEQYF
CDR3nt: TGTGCCAGCAGCTTTGGCCGAGGCGGGGGGGAGATCTCCTACGAGCAGTACTTC